This TCR beta chain was documented in a study of blood T cell repertoires in COVID-19. Background on the study: Sites across the United States, Italy and Spain contributed samples from acute and convalescent COVID-19.

This CDR3 is built from 12 residues. The V gene's germline CDR1 is SGHNT and CDR2 YENEEA. V lost 5 bases and J lost 10, with 14 bases in between. Sequencing was performed with immunoSEQ multiplex PCR; in TCRdb, only in-frame clones are kept and a portion is missing. Here the sample spans hundreds of thousands of clones, roughly nine tenths being singletons. This TCR was recovered from a man younger than 35 with active or convalescent COVID-19. V usage is TRBV11-3 and J usage is TRBJ1-1; possible D gene TRBD1, 5 bases. Material for sequencing was peripheral blood. CDR3 in amino acids: CASSQGSLGAFF. The DNA for the CDR3 is TGTGCCAGCAGCCAGGGTAGTCTGGGAGCTTTCTTT.